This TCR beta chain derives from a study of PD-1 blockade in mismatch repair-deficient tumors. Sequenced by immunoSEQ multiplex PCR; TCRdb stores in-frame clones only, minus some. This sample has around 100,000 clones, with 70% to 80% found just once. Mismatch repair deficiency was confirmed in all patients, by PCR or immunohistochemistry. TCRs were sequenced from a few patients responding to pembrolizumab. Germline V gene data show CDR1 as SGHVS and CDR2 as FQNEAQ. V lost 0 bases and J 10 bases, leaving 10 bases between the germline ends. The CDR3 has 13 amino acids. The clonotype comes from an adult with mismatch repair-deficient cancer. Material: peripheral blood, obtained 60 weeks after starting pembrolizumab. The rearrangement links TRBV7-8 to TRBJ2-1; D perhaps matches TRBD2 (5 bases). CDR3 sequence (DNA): TGTGCCAGCAGCTTAGCGGGTAGCGTCGAGCAGTTCTTC. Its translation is CASSLAGSVEQFF. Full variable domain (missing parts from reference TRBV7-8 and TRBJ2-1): GAGVSQSPRYKVAKRGQDVALRCDPISGHVSLFWYQQALGQGPEFLTYFQNEAQLDKSGLPSDRFFAERPEGSVSTLKIQRTQQEDSAVYLCASSLAGSVEQFFGPGTRLTVL.